The present entry profiles one TCR beta chain with its context. The V end lost 3 bases, the J end lost 0 bases, and 19 bases lay between the germline ends. Germline-derived CDR1 and CDR2 are SGHDT and YYEEEE. The CDR3 runs to 18 residues. Original handling: For nucleated cells, counts were estimated from reference gene primer amplification. The data were produced by immunoSEQ multiplex PCR, yet TCRdb's version contains in-frame clones alone and is incomplete. Clone size and V and J calls were adopted from that table, with D and trimming inferred from the DNA. The data hold approximately 400,000 clones, with about 87% observed a single time. This record belongs to a study of blood T cell repertoires in COVID-19.

The rearrangement uses TRBV5-6 and TRBJ1-5, with D unclear. This clonotype was obtained from a woman aged 45-65 years with COVID-19, enrolled during active disease. Sequences were obtained from peripheral blood. In DNA form, the CDR3 reads TGTGCCAGCAGCTCTTCGGCCCTCGGCGGACTTAGCAATCAGCCCCAGCATTTT. Its protein is CASSSSALGGLSNQPQHF.